The T cell receptor (beta chain) under discussion was sequenced for a study of T cells in Graves' hyperthyroidism and ophthalmopathy. Study-wide results and caveats: Most thyroid-expanded clonotypes above 0.001 were also found in blood.

Subjects aged 18 to 65 presented with newly diagnosed hyperthyroidism of less than 2 months' duration. Criteria for exclusion of patients were uncontrolled infection, other autoimmune disease, pregnancy or lactation. For the diagnoses, clinical symptoms, serum thyroxine and TRAb, thyroid ultrasound and orbital computed tomography were used. This clonotype was picked up many times. Its antigen is not known. V was pared by 3 bases and J by 2 bases, with 7 bases of the junction left unmatched. The CDR3 is 15 amino acids. Germline assignment: CDR1 WNHNN and CDR2 SYGVQD (reference sequence). Researchers amplified the TCR beta CDR3 regions from RNA transcripts. Carried out on the TCR CDR3, a first-round RT-PCR used the HTBI primer set. TCRdb redid the calling of the multiplex PCR reads with MiXCR, one entry per CDR3 protein. This table holds roughly 570,000 distinct CDR3 sequences, about 43% found once.

Material: peripheral blood or thyroid tissue (not recorded which). The chain combines TRBV10-1 with TRBJ2-7; 7 bases align to TRBD1. The source of this sequence is a woman between 18 and 29 years old with Graves' hyperthyroidism. The CDR3 DNA is TGCGCCAGCAGTGAAGGGGGCCTACTCCCCTACGAGCAGTACTTC. Residues: CASSEGGLLPYEQYF.